This T cell receptor beta chain was captured by sequencing in a study of blood T cell repertoires in COVID-19. Study summary: COVID-19 samples from acute and convalescent phases originated in the United States, Italy and Spain. Sources were T cells, B-cell-depleted T cells, or PBMCs; the material itself was cDNA or gDNA.

In the authors' methods: Nucleated cell counts were estimated from reference gene primer amplification. Clones were read by immunoSEQ multiplex PCR, and TCRdb kept only the in-frame ones, dropping some. The D gene and trimming were derived from the DNA, and the V and J assignments and clone size from that table. The data contain 200,000 to 250,000 clones, about 80% of them singletons. V was cut by 1 base and J by 7 bases, with 11 bases left in between. From germline, CDR1 is SGHTA and CDR2 FQGNSA. The CDR3 extends over 14 amino acids. This receptor was obtained from a woman of 80 years or more with acute or convalescent COVID-19. The chain employs TRBV7-2 and TRBJ2-1; unclear D gene. Sequenced input: peripheral blood. This chain's CDR3 is CASSLGAVRNEQFF. CDR3 in DNA: TGTGCCAGCAGCTTAGGGGCCGTACGGAATGAGCAGTTCTTC.